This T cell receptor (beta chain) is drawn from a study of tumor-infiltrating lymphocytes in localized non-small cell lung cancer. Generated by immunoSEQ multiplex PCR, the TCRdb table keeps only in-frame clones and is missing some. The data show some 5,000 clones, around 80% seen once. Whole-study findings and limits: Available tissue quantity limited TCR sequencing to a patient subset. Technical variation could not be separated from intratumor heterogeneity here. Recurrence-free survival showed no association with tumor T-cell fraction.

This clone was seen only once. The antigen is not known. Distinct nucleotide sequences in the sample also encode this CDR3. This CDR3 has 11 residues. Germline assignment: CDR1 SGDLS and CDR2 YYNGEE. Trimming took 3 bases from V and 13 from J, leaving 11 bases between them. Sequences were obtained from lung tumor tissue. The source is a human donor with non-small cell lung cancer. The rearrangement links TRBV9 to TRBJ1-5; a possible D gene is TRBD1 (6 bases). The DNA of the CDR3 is TGTGCCAGCAGCGAAGGGGGGCCTCAGCATTTT. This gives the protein CASSEGGPQHF.